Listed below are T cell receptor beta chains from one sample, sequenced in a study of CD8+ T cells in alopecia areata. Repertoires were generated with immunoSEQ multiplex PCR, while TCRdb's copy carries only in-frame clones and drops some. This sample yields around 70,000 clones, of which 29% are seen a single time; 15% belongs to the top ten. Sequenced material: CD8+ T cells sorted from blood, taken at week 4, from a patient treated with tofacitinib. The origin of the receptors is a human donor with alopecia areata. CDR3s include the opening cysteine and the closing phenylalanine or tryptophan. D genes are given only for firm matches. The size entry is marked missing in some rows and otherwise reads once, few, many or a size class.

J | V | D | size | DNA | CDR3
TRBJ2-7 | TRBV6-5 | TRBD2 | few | TGTGCCAGCAGTACGACTAGCGGGAGAAACGAGCAGTACTTC | CASSTTSGRNEQYF
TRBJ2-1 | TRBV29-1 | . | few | TGCAGCGTTGAACCCTGGGCTGCCGTGTACAATGAGCAGTTCTTC | CSVEPWAAVYNEQFF
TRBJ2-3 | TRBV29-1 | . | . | TGCAGCGTTGAGCTTGAAACGCAGTATTTT | CSVELETQYF
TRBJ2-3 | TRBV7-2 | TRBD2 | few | TGTGCCAGCAGCTTAGGTAGCGGGAGGACAGATACGCAGTATTTT | CASSLGSGRTDTQYF
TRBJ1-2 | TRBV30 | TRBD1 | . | TGTGCCTGGATCCCCGGGACAGTCGGTGGCTACACCTTC | CAWIPGTVGGYTF
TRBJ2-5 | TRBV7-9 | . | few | TGTGCCAGCAGCCAACTAGCTTCGGTCACCCAAGAGACCCAGTACTTC | CASSQLASVTQETQYF
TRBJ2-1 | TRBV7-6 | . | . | TGTGCCAGCAGCTTAGCGCTCGATGAGCAGTTCTTC | CASSLALDEQFF
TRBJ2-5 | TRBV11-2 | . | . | TGTGCCAGCAGCTTAGCTGTCCAAGAGACCCAGTACTTC | CASSLAVQETQYF
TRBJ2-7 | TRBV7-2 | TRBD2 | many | TGTGCCAGCGGACTAGCGGAGAACCCCACCGCAGAGCAGTACTTC | CASGLAENPTAEQYF
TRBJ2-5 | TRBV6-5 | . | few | TGTGCCAGCAGTTACTCACGTTCGGGTGCAAAGGAGACCCAGTACTTC | CASSYSRSGAKETQYF
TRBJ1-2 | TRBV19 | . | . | TGTGCCAGATTAAAGGACCTCTATGGCTACACCTTC | CARLKDLYGYTF
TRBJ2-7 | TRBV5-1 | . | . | TGCGCCAGCAGCGCCTTCGTCAGGGTGGACGAGCAGTACTTC | CASSAFVRVDEQYF
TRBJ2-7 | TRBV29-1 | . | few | TGCAGCGCTGCGGACAGTCTCGAGCAGTACTTC | CSAADSLEQYF
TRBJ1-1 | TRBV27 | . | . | TGTGCCAGCAGTTTACGGTCCCTGGGACGGGAGAACACTGAAGCTTTCTTT | CASSLRSLGRENTEAFF
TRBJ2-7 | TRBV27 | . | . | TGTGCCAGCAGTTTCTCCGGGACATTACGCTACGAGCAGTACTTC | CASSFSGTLRYEQYF
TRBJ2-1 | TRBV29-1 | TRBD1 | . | TGCAGCGTTGTTGGGACAGGGACGTCTACCACTTACAATGAGCAGTTCTTC | CSVVGTGTSTTYNEQFF
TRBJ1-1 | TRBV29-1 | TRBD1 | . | TGCAGCGTTGTAGGACAGGGTGAAGCTTTCTTT | CSVVGQGEAFF
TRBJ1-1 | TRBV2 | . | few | TGTGCCAGCAGGCTGTGGTCCGGAGTCTGGGCTTTCTTT | CASRLWSGVWAFF
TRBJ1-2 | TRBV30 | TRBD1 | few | TGTGCCTGGAATGGACAGGGCCCCTATGGCTACACCTTC | CAWNGQGPYGYTF
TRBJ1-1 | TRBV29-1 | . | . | TGCAGCGTTGCACTAGGGAGTGGTGAAGCTTTCTTT | CSVALGSGEAFF
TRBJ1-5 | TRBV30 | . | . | TGTGCCTGGAGTACCCTGGGGGCGGGGCAGCCCCAGCATTTT | CAWSTLGAGQPQHF
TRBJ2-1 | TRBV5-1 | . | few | TGCGCCAGCAGCCCCCTGGGAGGGGGCAATGAGCAGTTCTTC | CASSPLGGGNEQFF
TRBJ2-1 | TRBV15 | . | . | TGTGCCACCAGCTCCTACAATGAGCAGTTCTTC | CATSSYNEQFF
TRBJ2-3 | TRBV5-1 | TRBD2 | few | TGCGCCAGCAGCTTGGCCGGACTAGCGGGCACAGATACGCAGTATTTT | CASSLAGLAGTDTQYF